This entry describes one T cell receptor beta chain. This clone was detected a few times. The clone's antigen remains unknown. Base qualities are not at hand, and no much larger clone is one base apart. Each donor gave one peripheral blood draw, averaging approximately 0.12 L, which was collected into heparinised tubes. Naive, central memory, regulatory and stem cell-like memory CD4+ T cells were sorted on a BD FACSAria II using a panel including CD45RO, CCR7, CD25, CD127, CD95 and CD27. Every sorted population had a purity above 95%. PBMCs were isolated right away by Lymphoprep density gradient centrifugation and were stained directly, without culture. Samples were stained and sorted in pairs, with one healthy donor and one patient per experiment, so that batch effects were minimized. The CDR3 measures 18 amino acids from cysteine to phenylalanine. Left in the record is the CDR3 DNA by itself, 54 bases read in frame from the first base. The germline V gene supplies CDR1 SGDLS and CDR2 YYNGEE. Relative to germline, V is missing 4 bases and J is missing 1 base, with 11 bases of the junction outside any gene match.

This entry is derived from a study of beta chain features in type 1 diabetes (dated by TCRdb to between 2018 and 2020). General notes on the study: No differences in mean age, gender distribution, total cell number or subset yield were found between patients and healthy donors. A total of some 100,000,000 sorted cells were examined across all samples, and a strong correlation was observed between cell number per subset and RNA yield. The study compared TCRB repertoires of sorted circulating CD4+ T cell subsets between recently diagnosed type 1 diabetes patients and matched healthy donors. Regulatory and stem cell-like memory subsets were isolated from only 8 patients and about eight healthy donors, whereas naive and central memory subsets came from all 30 or so donors. What the study reported, not specific to this receptor: A moderate but significant shortening of TCRB CDR3 length was observed in type 1 diabetes patients in all four CD4+ subsets. Naive, central memory and regulatory TCRB repertoires appeared to be more alike among patients than among healthy donors. Because cDNA was sequenced instead of genomic DNA, activated cells with high expression could be over-represented, although the groups did not differ in activation or CD3 levels. Shorter templates might have been favored by PCR, but patient and control samples were amplified and corrected together, so both groups would have been affected equally by any skew. Fewer insertions and more nucleotide deletions at VDJ recombination sites were observed in patients with type 1 diabetes, implying thymic rearrangement abnormalities. HLA sub-analyses involved small numbers of individuals, so any influence of HLA type on TCRB rearrangement remained unresolved.

The entire isolated RNA was reverse transcribed using the High Capacity cDNA Reverse Transcription Kit, and thus expressed TCRB transcripts were sequenced. Naive, central memory and regulatory T cell samples underwent deep immunoSEQ sequencing, averaging around 4 million total reads per sample. Sorted cells were lysed in RLT buffer and RNA was extracted with DNase-treated RNeasy Micro or Mini kits, depending on cell number. Each cell subset was processed separately to prevent cross-contamination, with patient and healthy donor samples processed together. Using the immunoSEQ multiplex PCR, TCRB sequences were amplified from cDNA into 87-bp fragments spanning the CDR3 region. Sequencing of the amplicons was performed on the Illumina HiSeq platform. The authors' analysis ran thus. Synthetic template baselines were used to correct PCR bias computationally, reads within Hamming distance 2 were collapsed together, and singletons that could not be merged were discarded. Reads were aligned against IMGT to assign V, D and J genes, CDR3 length and insertions or deletions at six rearrangement sites. Within each subset, clonotype counts were normalized to sorted cell number, and only after that were true diversity and Gini coefficients computed with the tcR R package. The overlap coefficient, calculated on TCRB nucleotide sequences, was used to quantify repertoire sharing. Out-of-frame TCRB sequences from naive cells were analyzed as a proxy for the pre-selection repertoire. The table comes from immuneACCESS by way of TCRdb, which keeps in-frame sequences with V and J called. Part of the clones is missing from these tables; in studies checked, under half for an unresolved V gene and the rest for unknown reasons. That table gives V, J and clone size, and the DNA gave D and trimming. The sample table contains 500,000 to 850,000 clones; only one count was recorded for roughly an eighth of them. The ten largest account for 0.035% to 0.04% of the sample.

The sequence was collected from a man aged 18 to 29 with type 1 diabetes. Sequencing was performed on naive CD4+ T cells from blood. The sample's cell subset or site label, decoded: true naive CD4+ T cells. The sequence joins TRBV9 to TRBJ2-2; 9 central nucleotides agree with TRBD2. The sequenced DNA is TGTGCCAGCAGCCCCGGGGTAGCGGGGGCCCTGAACACCGGGGAGCTGTTTTTT. It translates as CASSPGVAGALNTGELFF.